This entry lists 28 T cell receptor beta chains sequenced from one sample in a study of blood T cell repertoires in COVID-19 (TCRdb year 2020). Libraries came from the immunoSEQ multiplex PCR assay. Held by TCRdb, this immuneACCESS table contains in-frame sequences only and omits some clones. Under half of the omission traces to an unresolved V gene where checked; the cause of the rest is unknown. This sample lists about 220,000 clones; roughly 85% were detected once. The ten largest clones add up to 2.5% of the sample. The sequenced sample consisted of peripheral blood. These receptors originate from a woman aged 40 to 55 with active or convalescent COVID-19.

This clone was observed many times. The CDR3 is CASSWPTGKDYEQYF. In DNA, the CDR3 is TGTGCCAGCAGCTGGCCCACAGGGAAGGACTACGAGCAGTACTTC. The rearrangement uses TRBV5-5 and TRBJ2-7, with D perhaps matching TRBD1 (6 bases). In germline, CDR1 is SGHKS, CDR2 YYEKEE (reference sequence). Trimming took off 3 bases at V and 3 bases at J, with 16 bases between the two ends. The CDR3 sequence is 15 residues long. The whole variable domain, remainder taken from reference TRBV5-5 and TRBJ2-7, is DAGVTQSPTHLIKTRGQQVTLRCSPISGHKSVSWYQQVLGQGPQFIFQYYEKEERGRGNFPDRFSARQFPNYSSELNVNALLLGDSALYLCASSWPTGKDYEQYFGPGTRLTVT.

The J gene is TRBJ1-2, the V gene TRBV5-5, with 8 bases identical to TRBD1. Germline assignment: CDR1 SGHKS and CDR2 YYEKEE (reference sequence). The CDR3 has 13 amino acids. With V trimmed by 5 bases and J by 7 bases, 7 bases remained unmatched. As DNA, the CDR3 is TGTGCCAGCAGGCTGACAGGGGCGGCTGGCTACACCTTC. It translates to CASRLTGAAGYTF. Full variable domain (remainder filled in from reference TRBV5-5 and TRBJ1-2): DAGVTQSPTHLIKTRGQQVTLRCSPISGHKSVSWYQQVLGQGPQFIFQYYEKEERGRGNFPDRFSARQFPNYSSELNVNALLLGDSALYLCASRLTGAAGYTFGSGTRLTVV.

The rearrangement joins TRBV6-5 to TRBJ1-1; 7 nucleotides align to TRBD1. With V trimmed by 0 bases and J by 6 bases, 4 bases remained unmatched. Per germline, CDR1 MNHEY and CDR2 SVGAGI. The CDR3 has 14 residues. The CDR3 region is CASSYSKGGSEAFF. CDR3 bases: TGTGCCAGCAGTTACTCGAAAGGGGGCTCTGAAGCTTTCTTT.

This rearrangement joins TRBV9 to TRBJ1-3, with 10 bases lining up with TRBD1. The CDR3 totals 17 residues. J was trimmed by 1 base and V by 4 bases; bases with no gene match: 8. The germline V gene encodes CDR1 SGDLS and CDR2 YYNGEE. The CDR3 protein is CASSPRQGAISGNTIYF. For the CDR3, the DNA is TGTGCCAGCAGCCCCAGACAGGGGGCAATATCTGGAAACACCATATATTTT.

The chain has TRBV7-9 and TRBJ1-2; 7 bases match TRBD1. After removal of 0 bases from V and 5 bases from J, the junction contained 3 bases not matched to a gene. The germline V gene has CDR1 SEHNR and CDR2 FQNEAQ (reference sequence). The CDR3 covers 14 residues. The CDR3 nucleotides are TGTGCCAGCAGCTTAGCTGCAGGGGGATATGGCTACACCTTC. This translates into CASSLAAGGYGYTF.

This clone was counted a single time. The rearrangement joins TRBV4-3 to TRBJ1-5; no reliable D call. This CDR3 region has 13 residues. With 4 bases removed from V and 4 bases from J, the gap between germline ends came to 8 bases. In germline, CDR1 is LGHNA, CDR2 YSLEER. The CDR3 sequence is CASSRAVNQPQHF. The CDR3 coding sequence is TGCGCCAGCAGCCGAGCCGTAAATCAGCCCCAGCATTTT.

This clone was seen a handful of times. The rearrangement uses TRBV4-1 and TRBJ2-7; TRBD2 is a possible D gene (6 bases). This CDR3 is 15 amino acids long. V was clipped by 0 bases and J by 4 bases, with 13 bases between them. Germline CDR1 reads MGHRA; CDR2 reads YSYEKL. CDR3 sequence: CASSQDLPGEYEQYF. For the CDR3, the DNA is TGCGCCAGCAGCCAAGATTTGCCGGGAGAATACGAGCAGTACTTC.

This clone was counted only a few times. This chain joins TRBV5-8 and TRBJ1-2; possible D gene TRBD1, 5 bases. This CDR3 is built from 15 residues. With 10 bases removed from V and 1 base from J, the gap between germline ends came to 20 bases. Germline loops: CDR1 SGHTS, CDR2 YDEGEE. The CDR3 loop reads CAVGWGGALNYGYTF. As DNA, the CDR3 is TGTGCCGTAGGGTGGGGCGGAGCCCTTAACTATGGCTACACCTTC.

The rearrangement uses TRBV18 and TRBJ1-5; D perhaps matches TRBD1 (5 bases). The ends were cut back, 3 bases at V and 4 bases at J, with 13 bases in the middle. The CDR3 runs to 15 residues. Germline lookup yields CDR1 KGHSH and CDR2 LQKENI. The CDR3 DNA reads TGTGCCAGCTCACCCGGGCGGGGGGGGAATCAGCCCCAGCATTTT. Translating gives CASSPGRGGNQPQHF.

This clone was counted once. The chain carries TRBV19 and TRBJ2-7; the match to TRBD1 covers 11 bases. The CDR3 sequence is 17 residues long. Germline V gene data show CDR1 as LNHDA and CDR2 as SQIVND (reference sequence). V trimming: 3 bases; J trimming: 1 base; junction bases outside the gene matches: 8. The CDR3 nucleotides read TGTGCCAGTAGTATTTATGGTGGGACAGGGGGGTCCTACGAGCAGTACTTC. Translating gives CASSIYGGTGGSYEQYF. Variable domain in full (rest from reference TRBV19 and TRBJ2-7): DGGITQSPKYLFRKEGQNVTLSCEQNLNHDAMYWYRQDPGQGLRLIYYSQIVNDFQKGDIAEGYSVSREKKESFPLTVTSAQKNPTAFYLCASSIYGGTGGSYEQYFGPGTRLTVT.

The chain employs TRBV11-2 and TRBJ2-2, with D hard to call. V gave up 1 base and J gave up 6 bases, with 12 bases separating them. The CDR3 sequence is 15 residues long. The germline CDR1 and CDR2 sequences are SGHAT and FQNNGV. This chain's CDR3 is CASSLVRLLPGELFF. The CDR3 DNA reads TGTGCCAGCAGCTTAGTGCGGCTCTTACCCGGGGAGCTGTTTTTT.

The genes are TRBV5-1 and TRBJ1-4, with 8 positions matching TRBD1. The CDR3 sequence is 16 residues long. V lost 3 bases to trimming and J lost 2 bases; unmatched junction nucleotides: 6. Germline CDR1 and CDR2: SGHRS and YFSETQ. CDR3 nucleotides: TGCGCCAGCAGCTCAGGGGGCGCGCTCACTAATGAAAAACTGTTTTTT. Translating it yields CASSSGGALTNEKLFF.

The chain combines TRBV5-4 with TRBJ2-7; 8 nucleotides line up with TRBD1. The CDR3 consists of 14 residues. CDR1 and CDR2 from the germline V gene are SGHNT and YYREEE (reference sequence). The junction had 8 bases not matched to a gene; V was cut back by 5 bases and J by 4 bases. CDR3 residues: CASRPGQGGYEQYF. For the CDR3, the DNA is TGTGCCAGCAGACCCGGACAGGGTGGGTACGAGCAGTACTTC.

This chain uses TRBV18 with TRBJ2-7; D unresolved. This CDR3 is built from 14 residues. In germline, CDR1 is KGHSH, CDR2 LQKENI. V dropped 2 bases and J dropped 3 bases, with 11 bases sitting between them. CDR3 sequence reads: CASSPGLASYEQYF. DNA of the CDR3: TGTGCCAGCTCACCAGGGTTAGCCAGCTACGAGCAGTACTTC.

The V and J genes are TRBV10-3 and TRBJ2-7, with D maybe TRBD1 (6 bases). The V gene lost 2 bases and the J gene lost 0 bases, with 11 bases spanning the gap. The CDR3 is made up of 15 amino acids. Germline V gene lookup returns CDR1 ENHRY and CDR2 SYGVKD. The CDR3 region is CAISEDRISSYEQYF. The CDR3 bases are TGTGCCATCAGTGAGGACAGGATTAGCTCCTACGAGCAGTACTTC.

The chain couples TRBV7-3 to TRBJ2-1; 7 positions agree with TRBD1. J lost 3 bases, V lost 3 bases, and 5 bases had no gene match. This CDR3 comprises 15 residues. Per the germline V gene, CDR1 is SGHTA and CDR2 is FQGTGA. CDR3 in amino acids: CASSFHGQDYNEQFF. In nucleotides, the CDR3 is TGTGCCAGCAGCTTTCATGGACAGGACTACAATGAGCAGTTCTTC.

V is TRBV7-9 and J is TRBJ2-5; TRBD1 agrees at 8 bases. Trimming took 5 bases from V and 5 from J; bases not matched to a gene: 4. CDR1 SEHNR and CDR2 FQNEAQ come from the germline V gene (reference sequence). The CDR3 loop spans 13 amino acids. The CDR3 loop reads CASSGTGGETQYF. CDR3 in DNA: TGTGCCAGCAGCGGTACAGGGGGGGAGACCCAGTACTTC.

This clone was seen just once. The V gene is TRBV6-5, the J gene TRBJ1-2; the D is unclear. The CDR3 sequence is 13 residues long. Germline loops: CDR1 MNHEY, CDR2 SVGAGI. V lost 4 bases and J 12 bases, leaving 18 bases between the germline ends. The CDR3 spells CASSSLAGRSNTF. For the CDR3, the DNA is TGTGCCAGCAGTTCTCTCGCCGGCAGGTCAAACACCTTC.

V is TRBV18 and J is TRBJ2-3; 10 nucleotides agree with TRBD1. CDR3 length: 17 amino acids. Germline-derived CDR1 and CDR2 are KGHSH and LQKENI. V shed 3 bases, J shed 0 bases, and the junction held 6 bases outside the gene matches. The CDR3 region has the DNA TGTGCCAGCTCACCCCTTCCGGGACAGGGGAGCACAGATACGCAGTATTTT. This encodes CASSPLPGQGSTDTQYF.

The chain uses TRBV28 and TRBJ1-2; 8 bases agree with TRBD1. Germline lookup yields CDR1 MDHEN and CDR2 SYDVKM. The CDR3 loop spans 12 amino acids. J was trimmed by 7 bases and V by 10 bases; bases with no gene match: 8. The CDR3 DNA is TGTGCCACCCACGACAGGGGCTCTGGCTACACCTTC. It specifies CATHDRGSGYTF.

The genes are TRBV3-1 (or the pseudogene TRBV3-2) and TRBJ1-1, with 8 bases lining up with TRBD1. V lost 5 bases and J lost 5; bases outside the gene matches: 4. CDR3 length equals 13 residues. CDR1 and CDR2 from the germline V gene are LGHDT and YNNKEL (reference sequence). DNA for the CDR3: TGTGCCAGCAGCGGGCAGGGGGCGACTGAAGCTTTCTTT. It encodes CASSGQGATEAFF.

The V and J genes are TRBV7-2 and TRBJ1-6, with D possibly matching TRBD1 (5 bases). V was shortened by 5 bases and J by 7 bases, with 18 bases between the two germline ends. Germline V gives CDR1 SGHTA, CDR2 FQGNSA. The CDR3 consists of 16 residues. The chain's CDR3 is CASSPAAGRLNSPLHF. In nucleotides, the CDR3 is TGTGCCAGCAGCCCCGCCGCGGGACGGCTCAATTCACCCCTCCACTTT. Full variable domain (missing parts from reference TRBV7-2 and TRBJ1-6): GAGVSQSPSNKVTEKGKDVELRCDPISGHTALYWYRQSLGQGLEFLIYFQGNSAPDKSGLPSDRFSAERTGGSVSTLTIQRTQQEDSAVYLCASSPAAGRLNSPLHFGNGTRLTVT.

The V and J genes are TRBV5-6 and TRBJ1-3, with D unresolved. V lost 2 bases and J 0 bases, leaving 9 bases between the germline ends. Germline V lookup: CDR1 SGHDT, CDR2 YYEEEE. CDR3 length equals 15 residues. Here the CDR3 reads CASSLPPHSGNTIYF. CDR3 nucleotide sequence: TGTGCCAGCAGCTTACCTCCACACTCTGGAAACACCATATATTTT. Complete variable domain (other parts from reference TRBV5-6 and TRBJ1-3): DAGVTQSPTHLIKTRGQQVTLRCSPKSGHDTVSWYQQALGQGPQFIFQYYEEEERQRGNFPDRFSGHQFPNYSSELNVNALLLGDSALYLCASSLPPHSGNTIYFGEGSWLTVV.

The rearrangement links TRBV9 to TRBJ2-5; no clear D. The V gene's germline CDR1 is SGDLS and CDR2 YYNGEE. Between the trimmed V and J ends, which lost 0 bases and 3 bases, there was a span of 6 bases. The length of the CDR3 is 13 residues. This CDR3 reads CASSVVGEETQYF. CDR3 coding DNA: TGTGCCAGCAGCGTAGTCGGTGAAGAGACCCAGTACTTC.

This chain joins TRBV5-1 and TRBJ2-5; D is unclear. Germline V gene lookup returns CDR1 SGHRS and CDR2 YFSETQ. The CDR3 is 14 amino acids. The V gene lost 0 bases and the J gene lost 2 bases, with 8 bases spanning the gap. The CDR3 region has the DNA TGCGCCAGCAGCTTGGCGCAACTACAAGAGACCCAGTACTTC. The encoded protein is CASSLAQLQETQYF. Drawing the rest from reference TRBV5-1 and TRBJ2-5, the complete variable domain is KAGVTQTPRYLIKTRGQQVTLSCSPISGHRSVSWYQQTPGQGLQFLFEYFSETQRNKGNFPGRFSGRQFSNSRSEMNVSTLELGDSALYLCASSLAQLQETQYFGPGTRLLVL.

The chain has TRBV5-1 and TRBJ1-1, with 11 bases lining up with TRBD1. Germline CDR1 SGHRS, CDR2 YFSETQ. This CDR3 spans 16 amino acids. Trimming at V came to 4 bases and at J to 3 bases, leaving 8 bases not matched to a gene. This CDR3 reads CASSGGTGGVDTEAFF. Written as DNA, the CDR3 is TGCGCCAGCAGCGGCGGGACAGGGGGTGTCGACACTGAAGCTTTCTTT.

This chain uses TRBV21-1 with TRBJ1-2. TRBV21-1 is recorded as a pseudogene. The CDR3 is 14 residues long. The CDR3 sequence is CASSKAADCYGYTF. DNA of the CDR3: TGTGCCAGCAGCAAAGCGGCAGACTGCTATGGCTACACCTTC.

This chain uses TRBV28 with TRBJ1-6; TRBD1 matches at 8 bases. CDR3 length: 13 residues. V shed 5 bases, J shed 15 bases, and the junction held 9 bases outside the gene matches. In germline, CDR1 is MDHEN, CDR2 SYDVKM. Here the CDR3 DNA reads TGTGCCAGCAGTCCCGGACAGGGTCTAGTCCTCCACTTT. Translating gives CASSPGQGLVLHF.